These 32 T cell receptor beta chains came from one sample sequenced in a study of identical twins. TCRdb fed the 5' RACE reads into MiXCR, producing one record per CDR3 protein. Of 200,000 to 250,000 distinct CDR3 sequences listed, roughly 7% were seen once; the top ten hold roughly 3.6%. In addition, the sample was reused for a study of yellow fever vaccine responses in identical twins.

Sequencing used memory (CD45RO+) T cells sorted from blood. The source of these receptors is a woman aged 18 to 35 in good health.

This clonotype was seen many times. The V and J genes are TRBV9 and TRBJ2-7, with D perhaps matching TRBD1 (5 bases). Looked up from germline, CDR1 is SGDLS and CDR2 is YYNGEE. V shed 3 bases and J shed 3 bases, with 10 bases lying between them. This CDR3 has 13 residues. The CDR3, as DNA: TGTGCCAGCAGCGGGACACCATACTACGAGCAGTACTTC. The encoded protein is CASSGTPYYEQYF.

This clonotype was seen at least ten times. The rearrangement uses TRBV28 and TRBJ1-6; D unresolved. CDR3 length: 13 amino acids. Trimming cost V 2 bases and J 9 bases, with 8 bases left between them. Germline V gene data show CDR1 as MDHEN and CDR2 as SYDVKM. The CDR3 DNA sequence: TGTGCCAGCAGTTTAGACAATAGTTCACCCCTCCACTTT. It codes for CASSLDNSSPLHF.

This clonotype turned up a few times. The gene calls are TRBV6-1 and TRBJ1-5; D perhaps matches TRBD1 (6 bases). The CDR3 has 15 residues. The ends were cut back, 6 bases at V and 2 bases at J, with 14 bases in the middle. Germline V CDR1 and CDR2: MNHNS, SASEGT. The CDR3 coding sequence is TGTGCCAGCAGACCGACAGGAGGAGGCAATCAGCCCCAGCATTTT. Protein product: CASRPTGGGNQPQHF.

This clonotype was found many times. The V call is TRBV4-1, the J call TRBJ1-1; no reliable D call. The CDR3 length is 16 residues. Germline values: CDR1 MGHRA, CDR2 YSYEKL. V was cut by 4 bases and J by 4 bases, with 19 bases left in between. CDR3 residues: CASSRFRSTRGTEAFF. The CDR3 DNA follows: TGCGCCAGCAGCCGGTTCCGATCGACACGCGGCACTGAAGCTTTCTTT.

This clonotype was seen a few times. The rearrangement uses TRBV9 and TRBJ2-5; 9 nucleotides align to TRBD2. There are 17 residues in the CDR3. The trim removed 4 bases at V and 1 base at J, leaving 11 bases unmatched. Germline-derived CDR1 and CDR2 are SGDLS and YYNGEE. The CDR3 coding sequence is TGTGCCAGCAGCCCCCCCCGACTAGCGGTAGTCCAAGAGACCCAGTACTTC. It is translated as CASSPPRLAVVQETQYF.

This clonotype was seen more than once but under ten times. The genes are TRBV20-1 and TRBJ2-1, with 7 bases lining up with TRBD1. The germline V gene has CDR1 DFQATT and CDR2 SNEGSKA (reference sequence). This CDR3 comprises 14 residues. CDR3 region: CSQAPQGVINEQFF. In DNA form, the CDR3 reads TGCAGCCAGGCCCCTCAGGGGGTCATCAATGAGCAGTTCTTC.

This clonotype was detected many times. The chain employs TRBV12-3 or TRBV12-4 and TRBJ2-1; D is perhaps TRBD2 (6 bases). With 4 bases removed from V and 6 bases from J, the gap between germline ends came to 16 bases. CDR3 size: 15 residues. The CDR3 DNA reads TGTGCCAGCAGTTCCGCCGGGACTCTACGCAATGAGCAGTTCTTC. This encodes CASSSAGTLRNEQFF.

The chain joins TRBV20-1 to TRBJ2-2, with 10 bases lining up with TRBD2. The CDR3 runs 19 residues. Germline trimming cut 0 bases from V and 0 bases from J; bases unmatched to any gene: 10. The germline gives CDR1 DFQATT, CDR2 SNEGSKA (reference sequence). CDR3 in amino acids: CSARDLAGVGNPNTGELFF. CDR3 DNA: TGCAGTGCTAGAGACCTAGCGGGAGTGGGGAACCCGAACACCGGGGAGCTGTTTTTT.

The chain uses TRBV6-1 and TRBJ2-1; TRBD2 aligns across 14 bases. V was clipped by 4 bases and J by 8 bases; unmatched bases: 13. The CDR3 totals 18 residues. CDR1 MNHNS and CDR2 SASEGT come from the germline V gene. The CDR3 nucleotides are TGTGCCAGCAGTGCGACTAGCGGGAGGGCCAACGCGCAGGATGAGCAGTTCTTC. Its protein product is CASSATSGRANAQDEQFF.

The rearrangement links TRBV4-1 to TRBJ1-6, with D possibly TRBD1 on 5 matching bases. The CDR3 covers 17 residues. V was shortened by 1 base and J by 6 bases, with 16 bases between the two germline ends. Germline V gives CDR1 MGHRA, CDR2 YSYEKL. The CDR3 DNA follows: TGCGCCAGCAGCCAAGTGGACATGGGGCTTGGTAATTCACCCCTCCACTTT. Its translation: CASSQVDMGLGNSPLHF.

This clonotype was recorded a few times. This chain joins TRBV18 and TRBJ1-6; 8 bases fit TRBD1. CDR3 size: 15 residues. CDR1 KGHSH and CDR2 LQKENI come from the germline V gene. V dropped 1 base and J dropped 8; count of bases not matched to a gene: 4. As DNA, the CDR3 is TGTGCCAGCTCACCACGACAGGGGTCCGATTCACCCCTCCACTTT. Its protein product is CASSPRQGSDSPLHF.

This clonotype was seen repeatedly, ten times or more. V usage is TRBV7-8 and J usage is TRBJ2-7; 12 bases align to TRBD2. The CDR3 loop spans 18 amino acids. Unmatched junction bases numbered 10, after V lost 2 bases and J lost 2 bases. Germline lookup yields CDR1 SGHVS and CDR2 FQNEAQ. CDR3 sequence (DNA): TGTGCCAGCAGCTTAATGGCTAGCGGGAGGGCCGTCACCTACGAGCAGTACTTC. It yields the protein CASSLMASGRAVTYEQYF.

In this sample, this clonotype turned up many times. The chain couples TRBV5-5 to TRBJ1-6; D not certain. The CDR3 is 15 residues long. The germline V gene encodes CDR1 SGHKS and CDR2 YYEKEE (reference sequence). V was pared by 4 bases and J by 0 bases, with 8 bases between. The CDR3 loop is CASSLMSSYNSPLHF. DNA of the CDR3: TGTGCCAGCAGCCTAATGAGCTCCTATAATTCACCCCTCCACTTT.

This clonotype was counted many times. The J gene is TRBJ2-3, the V gene TRBV7-8; TRBD2 matches at 9 bases. Germline V gives CDR1 SGHVS, CDR2 FQNEAQ. The trim removed 1 base at V and 3 bases at J, leaving 5 bases unmatched. This CDR3 has 16 amino acids. Here the CDR3 reads CASSLVALAGTDTQYF. The CDR3 DNA follows: TGTGCCAGCAGCTTAGTGGCCCTAGCGGGGACAGATACGCAGTATTTT. The whole variable domain, remainder taken from reference TRBV7-8 and TRBJ2-3, is GAGVSQSPRYKVAKRGQDVALRCDPISGHVSLFWYQQALGQGPEFLTYFQNEAQLDKSGLPSDRFFAERPEGSVSTLKIQRTQQEDSAVYLCASSLVALAGTDTQYFGPGTRLTVL.

This clonotype was seen more than once but under ten times. The V call is TRBV3-1, the J call TRBJ2-1, with 7 bases identical to TRBD2. CDR1 and CDR2 (germline): LGHDT, YNNKEL (reference sequence). J lost 8 bases, V lost 2 bases, and 9 bases had no gene match. The CDR3 length is 15 residues. CDR3 DNA: TGTGCCAGCAGCCAAATAAGCGGGGTTAAGGATGAGCAGTTCTTC. Protein product: CASSQISGVKDEQFF.

The chain is built from TRBV14 and TRBJ2-2; unclear D gene. The V gene lost 2 bases and the J gene lost 5 bases, with 9 bases spanning the gap. Germline CDR1 and CDR2: SGHDN and FVKESK. The CDR3 is made up of 14 amino acids. The CDR3 nucleotides are TGTGCCAGCAGCCAACATCTGGGGACCGGGGAGCTGTTTTTT. This encodes CASSQHLGTGELFF.

This clonotype has a count of ten or more. The gene calls are TRBV10-2 and TRBJ2-7, with TRBD2 matching 12 bases. V lost 8 bases, J lost 5 bases, and 7 bases stayed unmatched. Germline CDR1 and CDR2: WSHSY and SAAADI. CDR3 size: 14 residues. Written as DNA, the CDR3 is TGCGCCAGCGGTACTAGCGGGAGGACCCACGAGCAGTACTTC. This gives the protein CASGTSGRTHEQYF.

Many counts were recorded for this clonotype. The chain links TRBV10-3 to TRBJ1-5; D remains ambiguous. There are 15 residues in the CDR3. Trimming removed 6 bases from V and 3 bases from J, with 15 bases in between. Germline values: CDR1 ENHRY, CDR2 SYGVKD. The CDR3 reads CAISQALTNNQPQHF. The CDR3 DNA sequence: TGTGCCATCAGCCAGGCTTTGACAAACAATCAGCCCCAGCATTTT.

This clonotype was seen ten or more times. The J gene is TRBJ2-5, the V gene TRBV27; 10 bases fit TRBD2. Germline CDR1 MNHEY, CDR2 SMNVEV (reference sequence). This CDR3 is built from 15 residues. V shed 2 bases and J 5 bases; nucleotides not matched to a gene: 5. As DNA, the CDR3 is TGTGCCAGCAGTTTAAGCGGGGGGGCTCTGGAGACCCAGTACTTC. Translated: CASSLSGGALETQYF.

The CDR3 region has the DNA TGTGCCACCAGCAGAGACGGGGGGGAAAAACTGTTTTTT. Its translation is CATSRDGGEKLFF. The V gene is TRBV15, the J gene TRBJ1-4, with D possibly being TRBD1 (5 bases). The CDR3 runs to 13 residues. Germline-derived CDR1 and CDR2 are LNHNV and YYDKDF (reference sequence). V lost 0 bases, J lost 8 bases, and 7 bases lay in between.

This clonotype appeared many times. The V call is TRBV11-2, the J call TRBJ2-1, with TRBD2 identical over 9 bases. Germline V gene sequence: CDR1 SGHAT, CDR2 FQNNGV. Losses at the gene ends were 5 bases for V and 9 bases for J; bases not matched to a gene: 14. The CDR3 runs to 16 residues. This CDR3 is CASSRLSGGGGGEQFF. The DNA of the CDR3 is TGTGCCAGCAGCAGACTTAGCGGGGGTGGGGGGGGTGAGCAGTTCTTC.

This clonotype was seen repeatedly, ten times or more. The chain employs TRBV4-1 and TRBJ2-2, with D perhaps matching TRBD1 (5 bases). CDR1 MGHRA and CDR2 YSYEKL come from the germline V gene. The CDR3 runs 17 residues. V was trimmed by 1 base and J by 1 base, leaving 13 bases between them. The chain's CDR3 is CASSQADMGLNTGELFF. DNA for the CDR3: TGCGCCAGCAGCCAAGCTGACATGGGGCTGAACACCGGGGAGCTGTTTTTT.

This clonotype has ten or more counts. The chain carries TRBV29-1 and TRBJ1-1, with 9 nucleotides matching TRBD1. This CDR3 is 14 amino acids long. Germline trimming cut 6 bases from V and 7 bases from J; bases unmatched to any gene: 12. Per germline, CDR1 SQVTM and CDR2 ANQGSEA. The CDR3 region is CSVVLGQGGVEAFF. As DNA, the CDR3 is TGCAGCGTGGTACTGGGACAGGGAGGCGTTGAAGCTTTCTTT.

The chain uses TRBV11-2 and TRBJ2-2; TRBD2 might be the D (7 bases). V lost 5 bases and J lost 0, with 19 bases in between. Germline values: CDR1 SGHAT, CDR2 FQNNGV. The CDR3 has 18 residues. CDR3 protein: CASSPRGRGRPNTGELFF. Here the CDR3 DNA reads TGTGCCAGCAGCCCCCGGGGGCGCGGGAGACCGAACACCGGGGAGCTGTTTTTT.

This chain uses TRBV5-5 with TRBJ2-7; D might be TRBD2 (6 bases). CDR3 length: 15 amino acids. Germline CDR1 and CDR2: SGHKS and YYEKEE (reference sequence). The V and J ends lost 0 bases and 4 bases respectively, with 14 bases between them. The CDR3 reads CASSLVAGPTYEQYV. CDR3 nucleotide sequence: TGTGCCAGCAGCTTGGTGGCGGGGCCAACATACGAGCAGTACGTC.

This rearrangement joins TRBV12-3 or TRBV12-4 to TRBJ2-6, with 9 bases aligning to TRBD1. J was trimmed by 0 bases and V by 5 bases; bases with no gene match: 11. The CDR3 runs 19 residues. The DNA of the CDR3 is TGTGCCAGCAGTCCCGGGACAGGGAACCTTTTCTCTGGGGCCAACGTCCTGACTTTC. This sequence encodes CASSPGTGNLFSGANVLTF.

This clonotype was observed a handful of times. This sequence joins TRBV12-3 or TRBV12-4 and TRBJ1-1, with no clear D. Trimming took off 3 bases at V and 1 base at J, with 9 bases between the two ends. The CDR3 spans 14 residues. The CDR3 DNA reads as TGTGCCAGCAGTTTTAGGCAGGAGAACACTGAAGCTTTCTTT. It translates to CASSFRQENTEAFF.

V gene TRBV5-1 combines with J gene TRBJ2-1, with 15 positions matching TRBD2. The CDR3 consists of 20 residues. Germline V lookup: CDR1 SGHRS, CDR2 YFSETQ. V gave up 3 bases and J gave up 8 bases; unmatched junction bases: 18. The CDR3 sequence is CASSYDRTSGRAWKTYEQFF. The DNA of the CDR3 is TGCGCCAGCAGCTACGACCGGACTAGCGGGAGGGCCTGGAAGACTTATGAGCAGTTCTTC.

The table lists this clonotype with a few counts. The chain joins TRBV28 to TRBJ2-4, with TRBD2 identical over 8 bases. Trimming cost V 1 base and J 4 bases; bases outside gene matches: 6. The CDR3 consists of 16 residues. Germline V gene data show CDR1 as MDHEN and CDR2 as SYDVKM. DNA of the CDR3: TGTGCCAGCAGTTTATTCAGCGGGGGCCTAAAAAACATTCAGTACTTC. The encoded protein is CASSLFSGGLKNIQYF.

A remark on this clonotype: One end of the junction is discordant with germline, which a read error may explain. The rearrangement links TRBV28 to TRBJ1-6, with 7 bases lining up with TRBD1. The length of the CDR3 is 14 residues. Germline lookup yields CDR1 MDHEN and CDR2 SYDVKM. DNA for the CDR3: TGTGCCTACAGAGAGACAGGGAAGCGTTCAACCCTCCACTTT. The encoded protein is CAYRETGKRSTLHF.

This clonotype was seen a handful of times. CDR3 nucleotide sequence: TGTGCCAGCAGACCAGGGACATTTCCACAAGAGACCCAGTACTTC. This translates into CASRPGTFPQETQYF. The chain joins TRBV6-1 to TRBJ2-5; possibly TRBD1 for D (6 bases). The CDR3 spans 15 residues. Germline CDR1 is MNHNS and CDR2 is SASEGT. Trimming took off 6 bases at V and 2 bases at J, with 16 bases between the two ends.

This clonotype occurred a few times. V is TRBV20-1 and J is TRBJ1-1; 8 nucleotides align to TRBD1. This CDR3 has 15 amino acids. V lost 4 bases and J lost 0; bases outside the gene matches: 7. Germline lookup yields CDR1 DFQATT and CDR2 SNEGSKA (reference sequence). This CDR3 reads CSATPRTGLNTEAFF. DNA for the CDR3: TGCAGTGCTACCCCGCGGACAGGGTTGAACACTGAAGCTTTCTTT.